This is a list of T cell receptor beta chains from one sample in a study of T-cell memory formation after mild COVID-19. TCRdb re-called the 5' RACE reads with MiXCR, one entry per CDR3 protein. The data contain roughly 200,000 distinct CDR3 sequences, 20% to 25% of them singletons. Material: PBMCs or a T cell subset sorted from them (not recorded which). These receptor sequences come from an adult woman who had mild COVID-19 (a few samples of this study predate the infection). Cell type and time point are not known. Each CDR3 is given with its conserved first and last residue. The D gene is left open where the match is weak. Clone size appears in some rows only: once, few, many, or a class for an expanded clone.

V: TRBV27; J: TRBJ2-2; size: few; D: .; CDR3: CASSLISGLNTGELFF; DNA: TGTGCCAGCAGTTTAATTTCGGGACTGAACACCGGGGAGCTGTTTTTT
V: TRBV9; J: TRBJ2-3; size: few; D: .; CDR3: CASNSELYGADTQYF; DNA: TGTGCCAGCAATTCCGAGCTCTACGGCGCAGATACGCAGTATTTT
V: TRBV24-1; J: TRBJ2-1; size: .; D: TRBD1; CDR3: CATSDRGQGRVGDEQFF; DNA: TGTGCCACCAGTGACCGGGGACAGGGTCGCGTCGGCGATGAGCAGTTCTTC
V: TRBV3-1; J: TRBJ2-7; size: .; D: .; CDR3: CASSRSGSGHYEQYF; DNA: TGTGCCAGCAGCCGTAGCGGTAGCGGCCACTACGAGCAGTACTTC
V: TRBV7-9; J: TRBJ2-7; size: many; D: .; CDR3: CASSLGEAYEQYF; DNA: TGTGCCAGCAGCCTTGGGGAGGCGTACGAGCAGTACTTC
V: TRBV29-1; J: TRBJ2-3; size: few; D: TRBD1; CDR3: CSVAGGSTDTQYF; DNA: TGCAGCGTGGCAGGGGGTAGCACAGATACGCAGTATTTT
V: TRBV7-3; J: TRBJ2-3; size: few; D: TRBD2; CDR3: CASSSRLAGVDTQYF; DNA: TGTGCCAGCAGCTCCCGACTAGCGGGTGTAGATACGCAGTATTTT
V: TRBV6-6; J: TRBJ2-5; size: few; D: .; CDR3: CASSYSAAETQYF; DNA: TGTGCCAGCAGTTACTCCGCAGCAGAGACCCAGTACTTC
V: TRBV9; J: TRBJ1-2; size: few; D: .; CDR3: CASSVMGDYGYTF; DNA: TGTGCCAGCAGCGTAATGGGAGACTATGGCTACACCTTC
V: TRBV7-6; J: TRBJ1-2; size: .; D: TRBD1; CDR3: CASSPGTEPDGYTF; DNA: TGTGCCAGCAGCCCAGGGACAGAGCCTGACGGCTACACCTTC